Below, one T cell receptor beta chain is given with its context. The antigen remains unidentified. This specimen belongs to a study of blood T cells in healthy people across ages. Aged roughly 6 to 95, donors were systemically healthy Caucasians from Russia. Study-wide results and caveats: Observed TCR beta diversity per million T cells went down as age went up. This fall followed a roughly linear course with age. A strong correlation was seen between TCR beta diversity and naive T cell percentage.

The CDR3 spans 14 residues. Looked up from germline, CDR1 is SGHTA and CDR2 is FQGNSA. For the second PCR, which ran for about 7 to 11 cycles, a sample-barcoded 5' primer and a J-beta primer mix were used. A template-switch adaptor with 12 random nucleotides tagged each cDNA molecule. TCRdb recomputed calls from the 5' RACE reads with MiXCR, one row per CDR3 protein. Altogether over 1.5 million distinct CDR3 sequences are present, around 50% being singletons, with the ten largest covering about 2.1%. The receptor was isolated from a woman in her forties in good health. The chain uses TRBV7-2 and TRBJ2-1; 9 bases are shared with TRBD2. The DNA matches TRBJ2-7 better at its end, which makes the J call doubtful. Input material: blood. The CDR3 spells CASSSTSGYNEQYF. The DNA for the CDR3 is TGTGCCAGCAGCTCGACTAGCGGCTACAATGAGCAGTACTTC.